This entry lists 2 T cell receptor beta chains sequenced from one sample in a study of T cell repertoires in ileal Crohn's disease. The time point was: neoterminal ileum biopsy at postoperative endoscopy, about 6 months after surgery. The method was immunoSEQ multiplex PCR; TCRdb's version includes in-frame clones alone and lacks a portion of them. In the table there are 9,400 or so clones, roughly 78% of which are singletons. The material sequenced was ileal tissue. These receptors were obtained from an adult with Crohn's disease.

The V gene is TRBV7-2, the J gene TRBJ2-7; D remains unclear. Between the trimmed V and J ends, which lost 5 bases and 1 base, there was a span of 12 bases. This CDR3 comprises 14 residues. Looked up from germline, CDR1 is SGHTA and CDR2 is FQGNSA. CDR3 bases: TGTGCCAGCAGCCCAGATAGGAGTTCCTACGAGCAGTACTTC. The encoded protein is CASSPDRSSYEQYF.

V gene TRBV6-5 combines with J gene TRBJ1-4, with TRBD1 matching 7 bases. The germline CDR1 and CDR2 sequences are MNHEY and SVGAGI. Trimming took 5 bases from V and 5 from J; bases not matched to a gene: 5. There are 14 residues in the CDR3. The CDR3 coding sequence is TGTGCCAGCAGTCCTGGGGGACAGAATGAAAAACTGTTTTTT. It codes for CASSPGGQNEKLFF.